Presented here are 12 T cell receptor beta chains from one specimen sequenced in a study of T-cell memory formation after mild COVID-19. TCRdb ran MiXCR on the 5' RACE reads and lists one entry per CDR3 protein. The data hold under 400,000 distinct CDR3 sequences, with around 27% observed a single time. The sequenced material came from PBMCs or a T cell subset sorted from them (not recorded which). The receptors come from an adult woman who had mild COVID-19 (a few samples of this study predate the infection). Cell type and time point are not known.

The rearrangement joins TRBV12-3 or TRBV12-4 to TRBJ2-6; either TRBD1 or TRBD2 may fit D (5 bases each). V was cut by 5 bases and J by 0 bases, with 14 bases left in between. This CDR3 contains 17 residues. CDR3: CASSPRDGVSGANVLTF. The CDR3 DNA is TGTGCCAGCAGTCCTAGGGACGGAGTCTCTGGGGCCAACGTCCTGACTTTC.

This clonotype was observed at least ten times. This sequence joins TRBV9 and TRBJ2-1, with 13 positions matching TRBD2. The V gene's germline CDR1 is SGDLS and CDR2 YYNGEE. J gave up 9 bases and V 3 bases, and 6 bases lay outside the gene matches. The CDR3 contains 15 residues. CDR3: CASSGGTSGALEQFF. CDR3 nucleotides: TGTGCCAGCAGCGGAGGGACTAGCGGGGCACTTGAGCAGTTCTTC. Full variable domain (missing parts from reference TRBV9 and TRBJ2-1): DSGVTQTPKHLITATGQRVTLRCSPRSGDLSVYWYQQSLDQGLQFLIQYYNGEERAKGNILERFSAQQFPDLHSELNLSSLELGDSALYFCASSGGTSGALEQFFGPGTRLTVL.

CDR3 nucleotides: TGTGCTAGTGGTTTGGGACAGGGGCCGCAGTTCTTC. Its translation is CASGLGQGPQFF. The genes are TRBV12-5 and TRBJ2-1, with 8 positions matching TRBD1. From germline, CDR1 is LGHNT and CDR2 FRNRAP. V lost 1 base, J lost 12 bases, and 2 bases stayed unmatched. The CDR3 extends over 12 amino acids.

CDR3 residues: CASSLLGASVNTGELFF. The CDR3 region has the DNA TGTGCCAGCAGCTTACTTGGGGCTAGCGTGAACACCGGGGAGCTGTTTTTT. This chain links TRBV7-2 with TRBJ2-2; maybe TRBD2 (6 bases). There are 17 residues in the CDR3. V dropped 2 bases and J dropped 1 base, with 14 bases sitting between them. Germline CDR1 and CDR2: SGHTA and FQGNSA.

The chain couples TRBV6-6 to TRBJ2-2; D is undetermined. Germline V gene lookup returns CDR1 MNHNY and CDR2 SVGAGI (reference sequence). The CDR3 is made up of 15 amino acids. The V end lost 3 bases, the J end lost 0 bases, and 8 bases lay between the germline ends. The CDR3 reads CASSYPGANTGELFF. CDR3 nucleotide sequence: TGTGCCAGCAGTTATCCGGGCGCGAACACCGGGGAGCTGTTTTTT.

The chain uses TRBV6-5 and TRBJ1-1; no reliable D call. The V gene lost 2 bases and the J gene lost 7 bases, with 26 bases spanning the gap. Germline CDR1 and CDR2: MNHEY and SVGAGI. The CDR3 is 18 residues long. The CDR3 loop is CASSYRSPLGKQRIEAFF. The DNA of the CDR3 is TGTGCCAGCAGTTACCGTTCCCCCCTGGGAAAACAGAGAATTGAAGCTTTCTTT.

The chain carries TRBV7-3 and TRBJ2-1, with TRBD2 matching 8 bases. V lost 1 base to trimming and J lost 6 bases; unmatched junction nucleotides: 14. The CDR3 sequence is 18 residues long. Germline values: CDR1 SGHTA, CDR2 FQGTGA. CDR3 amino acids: CASSLKSAGGAGLNEQFF. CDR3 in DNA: TGTGCCAGCAGCTTAAAATCGGCGGGAGGCGCCGGGCTCAATGAGCAGTTCTTC.

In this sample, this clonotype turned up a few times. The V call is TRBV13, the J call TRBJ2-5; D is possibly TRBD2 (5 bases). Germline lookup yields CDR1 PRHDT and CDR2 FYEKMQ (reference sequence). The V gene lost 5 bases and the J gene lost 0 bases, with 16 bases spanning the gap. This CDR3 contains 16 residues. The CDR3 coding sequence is TGTGCCAGCAGCCCAGGACTGCCCAAGTACCAAGAGACCCAGTACTTC. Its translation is CASSPGLPKYQETQYF.

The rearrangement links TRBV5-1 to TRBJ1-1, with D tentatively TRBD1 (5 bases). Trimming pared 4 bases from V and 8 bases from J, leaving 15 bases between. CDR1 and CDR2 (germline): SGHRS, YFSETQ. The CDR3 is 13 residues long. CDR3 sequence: CASSQPPGPEAFF. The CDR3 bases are TGCGCCAGCAGCCAGCCGCCAGGGCCCGAAGCTTTCTTT. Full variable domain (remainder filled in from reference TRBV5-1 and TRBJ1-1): KAGVTQTPRYLIKTRGQQVTLSCSPISGHRSVSWYQQTPGQGLQFLFEYFSETQRNKGNFPGRFSGRQFSNSRSEMNVSTLELGDSALYLCASSQPPGPEAFFGQGTRLTVV.

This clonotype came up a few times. The CDR3 region is CATSDLWTSGATDTQYF. CDR3 in DNA: TGTGCCACCAGTGATTTGTGGACTAGCGGGGCCACAGATACGCAGTATTTT. The chain links TRBV24-1 to TRBJ2-3, with 12 bases lining up with TRBD2. The CDR3 spans 17 residues. Germline V gene sequence: CDR1 KGHDR, CDR2 SFDVKD. V lost 0 bases to trimming and J lost 2 bases; unmatched junction nucleotides: 2.

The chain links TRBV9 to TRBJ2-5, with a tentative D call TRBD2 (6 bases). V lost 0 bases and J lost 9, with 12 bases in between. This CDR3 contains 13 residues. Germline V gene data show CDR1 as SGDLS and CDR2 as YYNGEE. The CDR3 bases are TGTGCCAGCAGCGTAGTTAACGGGGAGGCCCAGTACTTC. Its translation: CASSVVNGEAQYF. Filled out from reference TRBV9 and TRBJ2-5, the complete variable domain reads DSGVTQTPKHLITATGQRVTLRCSPRSGDLSVYWYQQSLDQGLQFLIQYYNGEERAKGNILERFSAQQFPDLHSELNLSSLELGDSALYFCASSVVNGEAQYFGPGTRLLVL.

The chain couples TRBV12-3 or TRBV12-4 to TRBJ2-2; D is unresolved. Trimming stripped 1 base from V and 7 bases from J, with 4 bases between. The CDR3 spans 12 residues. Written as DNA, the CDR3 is TGTGCCAGCAGTTTAGGCATCGGGGAGCTGTTTTTT. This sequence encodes CASSLGIGELFF.